This entry describes one T cell receptor (beta chain). Its antigen is as yet unknown. The V gene end was trimmed by 1 base and the J gene end by 5 bases; junction bases not matched to a gene: 3. CDR3 length: 15 residues. Germline V gene sequence: CDR1 LNHNV, CDR2 YYDKDF (reference sequence). This specimen comes from a study of cytomegalovirus exposure and HLA in healthy donors. Study overall: Caucasian-associated ancestry cluster membership applied to under 85% of approximately 420 genotyped donors. Overall study findings and caveats: Earlier analysis yielded a pattern in which most TCR beta V segments were productive about 90% or about 30% of the time.

Both 60 Vbeta primers and 13 Jbeta primers went into the PCR. Original data processing: Among the unique TCR beta chains that a later analysis counted, about 85 million in all, around 11 million were shared. Assay used: immunoSEQ multiplex PCR; TCRdb lists only in-frame clones, some missing. D and trimming come from the DNA, and the V and J calls and clone size come from that table. Counted here are about 150,000 clones, roughly 83% occurring once; the ten biggest clones make up 0.38%. The TCR comes from a boy aged 2-9 years in good health and CMV-seronegative. The chain links TRBV15 to TRBJ1-1, with 11 bases that match TRBD1. The sample comprised PBMCs. The CDR3 is CATSRVGDRGTEAFF. The CDR3 DNA reads as TGTGCCACCAGCAGAGTCGGGGACAGGGGGACTGAAGCTTTCTTT.